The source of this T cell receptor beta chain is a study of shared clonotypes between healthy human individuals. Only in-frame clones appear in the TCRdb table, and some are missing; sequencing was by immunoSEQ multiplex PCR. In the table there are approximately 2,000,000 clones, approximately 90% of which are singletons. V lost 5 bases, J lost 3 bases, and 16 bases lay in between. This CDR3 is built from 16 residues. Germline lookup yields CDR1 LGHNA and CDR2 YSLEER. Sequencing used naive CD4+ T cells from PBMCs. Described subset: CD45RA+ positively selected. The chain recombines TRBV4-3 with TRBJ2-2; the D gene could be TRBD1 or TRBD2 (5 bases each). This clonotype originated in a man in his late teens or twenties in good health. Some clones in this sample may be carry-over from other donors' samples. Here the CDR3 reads CASSKGTGGYTGELFF. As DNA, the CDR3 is TGCGCCAGCAGCAAGGGGACGGGCGGTTACACCGGGGAGCTGTTTTTT.